These 6 T cell receptor beta chains share one sample of origin, sequenced in a study of blood T cell repertoires in COVID-19. Repertoires were generated with immunoSEQ multiplex PCR, while TCRdb's copy carries only in-frame clones and drops some. The sample consists of around 160,000 clones, approximately 80% of them appearing once. The sequenced sample was peripheral blood. All receptors derive from a human donor in a cohort sampled during active COVID-19.

The CDR3 coding sequence is TGTGCCAGCAGTGATAGGGACAGGACCGACACCTTC. It translates to CASSDRDRTDTF. J is TRBJ1-2 and V is TRBV6-1, with 8 bases identical to TRBD1. The germline V gene has CDR1 MNHNS and CDR2 SASEGT. V dropped 3 bases and J dropped 12; count of bases not matched to a gene: 6. This CDR3 region has 12 residues.

The chain carries TRBV15 and TRBJ1-5, with TRBD1 identical over 7 bases. This CDR3 is built from 14 residues. The V gene end was trimmed by 3 bases and the J gene end by 2 bases; junction bases not matched to a gene: 1. Germline CDR1 reads LNHNV; CDR2 reads YYDKDF (reference sequence). CDR3 protein: CATSRDRRNQPQHF. Written as DNA, the CDR3 is TGTGCCACCAGCAGGGACAGGCGCAATCAGCCCCAGCATTTT.

The CDR3 is CASSLFEAGTTGEQFF. The CDR3, as DNA: TGTGCCAGCAGTTTATTTGAGGCAGGAACCACAGGTGAGCAGTTCTTC. The chain combines TRBV27 with TRBJ2-1, with D possibly matching TRBD1 (5 bases). The CDR3 has 16 residues. The germline gives CDR1 MNHEY, CDR2 SMNVEV (reference sequence). V lost 1 base and J 9 bases, leaving 19 bases between the germline ends.

The chain joins TRBV6-5 to TRBJ1-1, with 8 bases identical to TRBD1. CDR1 is MNHEY, CDR2 SVGAGI, per germline. V shed 2 bases, J shed 5 bases, and the junction held 10 bases outside the gene matches. The CDR3 has 16 amino acids. CDR3 coding DNA: TGTGCCAGCAGTTACCTTCGACAGGGGAGAAGGACTGAAGCTTTCTTT. Translating it yields CASSYLRQGRRTEAFF.

A single count supports this clone. CDR3 protein: CASSFDNRGLKDEQFF. CDR3 coding DNA: TGTGCCAGCAGCTTCGACAACAGGGGGCTTAAAGATGAGCAGTTCTTC. The V gene is TRBV11-3, the J gene TRBJ2-1; 9 bases fit TRBD1. The CDR3 length is 16 residues. The J segment lost 8 bases and the V segment lost 3 bases, leaving 11 bases of the junction unmatched. Germline CDR1 reads SGHNT; CDR2 reads YENEEA.

V is TRBV2 and J is TRBJ2-7; D not certain. The CDR3 is made up of 12 amino acids. Germline V gene data show CDR1 as SNHLY and CDR2 as FYNNEI. Trimming left V 6 bases short and J 6 bases short, with 12 bases between. The CDR3 DNA follows: TGTGCCAGCAGGTCAGACGGGTCCGAGCAGTACTTC. Translation gives CASRSDGSEQYF.